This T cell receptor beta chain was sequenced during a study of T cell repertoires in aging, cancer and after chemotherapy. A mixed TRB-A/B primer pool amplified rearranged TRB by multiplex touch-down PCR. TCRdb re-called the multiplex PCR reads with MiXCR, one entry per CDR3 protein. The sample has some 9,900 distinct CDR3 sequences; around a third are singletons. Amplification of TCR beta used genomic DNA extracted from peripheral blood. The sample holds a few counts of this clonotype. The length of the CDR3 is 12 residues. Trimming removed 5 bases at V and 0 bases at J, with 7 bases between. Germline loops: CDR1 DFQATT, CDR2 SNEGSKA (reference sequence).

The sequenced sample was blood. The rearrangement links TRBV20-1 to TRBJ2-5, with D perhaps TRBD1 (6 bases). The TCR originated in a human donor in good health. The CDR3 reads CSAHRDQETQYF. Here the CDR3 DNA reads TGCAGTGCTCACAGGGACCAAGAGACCCAGTACTTC.